These 3 T cell receptor beta chains share one sample of origin, sequenced in a study of blood T cell repertoires in COVID-19. Clones were sequenced by immunoSEQ multiplex PCR, and TCRdb holds only the in-frame ones, with some missing. Of some 170,000 clones detected, around 76% appear once; the ten largest clones hold about 9%. The sequenced sample was peripheral blood. The receptors were gathered from a woman in her fifties or sixties with active or convalescent COVID-19.

As DNA, the CDR3 is TGTGCCAGCAGTTCACATGCCACAGGGGGTCGGGGCTACACCTTC. It is translated as CASSSHATGGRGYTF. The J gene is TRBJ1-2, the V gene TRBV28, with 8 bases aligning to TRBD1. The germline V gene encodes CDR1 MDHEN and CDR2 SYDVKM. V lost 4 bases to trimming and J lost 8 bases; unmatched junction nucleotides: 12. This CDR3 is built from 15 residues.

This clone was detected only a few times. The chain links TRBV10-3 to TRBJ1-1; maybe TRBD1 (5 bases). V was clipped by 10 bases and J by 2 bases, with 14 bases between them. CDR1 and CDR2 from the germline V gene are ENHRY and SYGVKD. There are 13 residues in the CDR3. CDR3 residues: CATRRDGNTEAFF. The CDR3 DNA sequence: TGTGCCACCCGGCGGGACGGAAACACTGAAGCTTTCTTT.

The genes are TRBV30 and TRBJ2-3, with D unresolved. Trimming stripped 1 base from V and 5 bases from J, with 4 bases between. Germline values: CDR1 GTSNPN, CDR2 SVGIG (reference sequence). The CDR3 totals 11 residues. The CDR3 loop reads CAWSGGDTQYF. The CDR3 coding sequence is TGTGCCTGGAGTGGAGGAGATACGCAGTATTTT. The full variable domain, rest sourced from reference TRBV30 and TRBJ2-3, is SQTIHQWPATLVQPVGSPLSLECTVEGTSNPNLYWYRQAAGRGLQLLFYSVGIGQISSEVPQNLSASRPQDRQFILSSKKLLLSDSGFYLCAWSGGDTQYFGPGTRLTVL.